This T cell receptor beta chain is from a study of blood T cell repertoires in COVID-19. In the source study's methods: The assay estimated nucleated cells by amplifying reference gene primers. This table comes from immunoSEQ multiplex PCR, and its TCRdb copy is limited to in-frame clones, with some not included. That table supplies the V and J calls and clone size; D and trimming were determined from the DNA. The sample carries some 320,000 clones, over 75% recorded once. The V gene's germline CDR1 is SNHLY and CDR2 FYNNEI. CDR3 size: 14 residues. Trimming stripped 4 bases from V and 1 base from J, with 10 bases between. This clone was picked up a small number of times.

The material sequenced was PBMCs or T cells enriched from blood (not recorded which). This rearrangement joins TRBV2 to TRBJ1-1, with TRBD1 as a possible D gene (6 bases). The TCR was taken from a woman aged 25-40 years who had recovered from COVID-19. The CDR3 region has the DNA TGTGCCAGCAGTGCACAGGGACGGAACACTGAAGCTTTCTTT. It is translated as CASSAQGRNTEAFF.